This TCR beta chain was profiled in a study of T cells in Graves' hyperthyroidism and ophthalmopathy. The germline CDR1 and CDR2 sequences are LGHNA and YNFKEQ. This CDR3 region has 18 residues. Losses at the gene ends were 1 base for V and 8 bases for J; bases not matched to a gene: 14. Amplification of TCR beta CDR3 regions was performed using RNA transcripts as template. Using the HTBI primer set, a first-round RT-PCR was run on the TCR CDR3. TCRdb re-derived calls from the multiplex PCR reads in MiXCR, one entry per CDR3 protein. The sample holds around 690,000 distinct CDR3 sequences, around 15% seen once.

The specimen was blood. The chain joins TRBV4-2 to TRBJ2-2, with TRBD2 matching over 9 bases. The clonotype was recovered from a man in his fifties or sixties with Graves' hyperthyroidism. CDR3 in DNA: TGTGCCAGCAGCCAAGGTCCGGAGCGGGAGGCTCTGGGGGGGGAGCTGTTTTTT. Protein product: CASSQGPEREALGGELFF.